Listed below are T cell receptor beta chains from one sample, sequenced in a study of early T cells in non-severe SARS-CoV-2 infection. TCRdb redid the calling of the 5' RACE reads with MiXCR, one entry per CDR3 protein. This sample has approximately 60,000 distinct CDR3 sequences, with around 12% found just once. The sample was whole blood. All receptors come from an adult who was a healthcare worker with PCR-confirmed SARS-CoV-2 infection or an uninfected control (not recorded which). Each CDR3 is given with its conserved first and last residue. Fields, in order: CDR3 protein, CDR3 DNA, D gene, clone size, V gene, J gene. The D gene is left open where the match is weak. Some rows mark clone size as missing; the rest say once, few, many or name a class of expanded clone.

CDR3aa: CASSRSGSDTGELFF
CDR3nt: TGTGCCAGCAGCCGTAGCGGGAGTGACACCGGGGAGCTGTTTTTT
d_gene: TRBD2
abundance: many
v_gene: TRBV7-3
j_gene: TRBJ2-2

CDR3aa: CASSSGQGFPGAKNIQYF
CDR3nt: TGTGCCAGCAGTTCGGGACAGGGTTTCCCCGGAGCCAAAAACATTCAGTACTTC
d_gene: TRBD1
abundance: many
v_gene: TRBV6-6
j_gene: TRBJ2-4

CDR3aa: CASSEAGGITSTDTQYF
CDR3nt: TGTGCCAGCAGTGAAGCGGGCGGGATAACTAGCACAGATACGCAGTATTTT
d_gene: -
abundance: many
v_gene: TRBV6-1
j_gene: TRBJ2-3

CDR3aa: CASSPPTGQATYEQYF
CDR3nt: TGTGCCAGCTCACCCCCGACGGGACAGGCTACCTACGAGCAGTACTTC
d_gene: TRBD1
abundance: medium-sized
v_gene: TRBV18
j_gene: TRBJ2-7

CDR3aa: CASSPAGLRLYEQYF
CDR3nt: TGTGCCAGCAGTCCCGCGGGACTTCGCCTCTACGAGCAGTACTTC
d_gene: -
abundance: many
v_gene: TRBV27
j_gene: TRBJ2-7

CDR3aa: CASSFGQGAPSYEQYF
CDR3nt: TGTGCCAGCAGCTTCGGACAGGGTGCCCCTTCCTACGAGCAGTACTTC
d_gene: TRBD1
abundance: many
v_gene: TRBV5-8
j_gene: TRBJ2-7

CDR3aa: CASSLLAEWLNEQFF
CDR3nt: TGTGCCAGCAGCCTACTAGCGGAGTGGTTGAATGAGCAGTTCTTC
d_gene: TRBD2
abundance: -
v_gene: TRBV11-2
j_gene: TRBJ2-1

CDR3aa: CASSPHPTEIYGYTF
CDR3nt: TGTGCCAGCAGCCCCCACCCGACAGAAATCTATGGCTACACCTTC
d_gene: -
abundance: few
v_gene: TRBV7-8
j_gene: TRBJ1-2

CDR3aa: CASSGRPGTGKTDTQYF
CDR3nt: TGTGCCAGCAGCGGCCGTCCAGGGACAGGAAAAACAGATACGCAGTATTTT
d_gene: TRBD1
abundance: few
v_gene: TRBV7-9
j_gene: TRBJ2-3

CDR3aa: CSARFLAGGPLDEQFF
CDR3nt: TGCAGTGCTAGATTTCTAGCGGGGGGGCCTCTGGATGAGCAGTTCTTC
d_gene: TRBD2
abundance: few
v_gene: TRBV20-1
j_gene: TRBJ2-1

CDR3aa: CASNKRGQGTDTQYF
CDR3nt: TGTGCCAGCAATAAGAGGGGACAGGGCACAGATACGCAGTATTTT
d_gene: TRBD1
abundance: -
v_gene: TRBV6-1
j_gene: TRBJ2-3

CDR3aa: CATKASGSNEQFF
CDR3nt: TGTGCCACCAAGGCTAGCGGGAGCAATGAGCAGTTCTTC
d_gene: TRBD2
abundance: -
v_gene: TRBV24-1
j_gene: TRBJ2-1

CDR3aa: CASSRGQGNSPLHF
CDR3nt: TGTGCCAGCAGCCGGGGACAGGGCAATTCACCCCTCCACTTT
d_gene: TRBD1
abundance: many
v_gene: TRBV12-3/TRBV12-4
j_gene: TRBJ1-6

CDR3aa: CASSTSGRLYEQFF
CDR3nt: TGTGCCAGCAGTACTAGCGGGAGATTGTATGAGCAGTTCTTC
d_gene: TRBD2
abundance: many
v_gene: TRBV6-5
j_gene: TRBJ2-1

CDR3aa: CSGAGTGLFAFF
CDR3nt: TGCAGCGGCGCCGGGACAGGTCTTTTTGCTTTCTTT
d_gene: TRBD1
abundance: -
v_gene: TRBV29-1
j_gene: TRBJ1-1

CDR3aa: CSESGTSSGREQFF
CDR3nt: TGCAGCGAGTCCGGGACTAGCTCAGGTCGGGAGCAGTTCTTC
d_gene: TRBD2
abundance: many
v_gene: TRBV29-1
j_gene: TRBJ2-1

CDR3aa: CASSLRQRYEQYF
CDR3nt: TGTGCCAGCAGTTTAAGGCAGCGCTACGAGCAGTACTTC
d_gene: -
abundance: many
v_gene: TRBV12-3/TRBV12-4
j_gene: TRBJ2-7

CDR3aa: CASSLQLAGNTGELFF
CDR3nt: TGTGCTAGCAGCTTACAACTAGCGGGGAACACCGGGGAGCTGTTTTTT
d_gene: TRBD2
abundance: many
v_gene: TRBV7-7
j_gene: TRBJ2-2

CDR3aa: CASSPGGGGEKLFF
CDR3nt: TGTGCCAGCAGCCCTGGGGGGGGCGGTGAAAAACTGTTTTTT
d_gene: -
abundance: many
v_gene: TRBV6-5
j_gene: TRBJ1-4

CDR3aa: CASSNNQPQHF
CDR3nt: TGTGCCAGCAGTAACAATCAGCCCCAGCATTTT
d_gene: -
abundance: few
v_gene: TRBV28
j_gene: TRBJ1-5

CDR3aa: CASSGTSGRLDTGELFF
CDR3nt: TGTGCCAGCAGCGGGACTAGCGGGAGATTAGACACCGGGGAGCTGTTTTTT
d_gene: TRBD2
abundance: -
v_gene: TRBV7-3
j_gene: TRBJ2-2

CDR3aa: CASSPDRAYGYTF
CDR3nt: TGTGCCAGCAGCCCCGACAGGGCTTATGGCTACACCTTC
d_gene: TRBD1
abundance: many
v_gene: TRBV27
j_gene: TRBJ1-2

CDR3aa: CAISQGRGNGYTF
CDR3nt: TGTGCCATCAGCCAGGGGAGAGGGAATGGCTACACCTTC
d_gene: -
abundance: few
v_gene: TRBV10-3
j_gene: TRBJ1-2

CDR3aa: CASSVGLTGTGGTPLHF
CDR3nt: TGTGCCAGCAGCGTAGGCCTCACCGGGACAGGGGGCACACCCCTCCACTTT
d_gene: TRBD1
abundance: many
v_gene: TRBV9
j_gene: TRBJ1-6

CDR3aa: CASSHGGNHNEQFF
CDR3nt: TGTGCCAGCAGCCACGGCGGGAACCACAATGAGCAGTTCTTC
d_gene: -
abundance: many
v_gene: TRBV3-1
j_gene: TRBJ2-1

CDR3aa: CASSHGGKITYEQYF
CDR3nt: TGCGCCAGCAGCCATGGAGGGAAAATCACCTACGAGCAGTACTTC
d_gene: -
abundance: few
v_gene: TRBV5-1
j_gene: TRBJ2-7

CDR3aa: CASSPGTGVTYEQYF
CDR3nt: TGTGCCAGCAGCCCAGGGACAGGGGTAACCTACGAGCAGTACTTC
d_gene: TRBD1
abundance: many
v_gene: TRBV7-8
j_gene: TRBJ2-7

CDR3aa: CSARGWDSYEQYF
CDR3nt: TGCAGTGCTAGGGGTTGGGACTCCTACGAGCAGTACTTC
d_gene: -
abundance: -
v_gene: TRBV20-1
j_gene: TRBJ2-7

CDR3aa: CASRPDRGPGGNQPQHF
CDR3nt: TGTGCCAGCAGGCCGGACAGGGGGCCTGGTGGCAATCAGCCCCAGCATTTT
d_gene: TRBD1
abundance: -
v_gene: TRBV12-3/TRBV12-4
j_gene: TRBJ1-5

CDR3aa: CSVVGTQDYNEQFF
CDR3nt: TGCAGCGTTGTGGGGACTCAAGATTACAATGAGCAGTTCTTC
d_gene: -
abundance: many
v_gene: TRBV29-1
j_gene: TRBJ2-1

CDR3aa: CASSRTGHGQPQHF
CDR3nt: TGTGCCAGCAGCCGTACAGGTCACGGTCAGCCCCAGCATTTT
d_gene: -
abundance: many
v_gene: TRBV7-8
j_gene: TRBJ1-5

CDR3aa: CASSPGTTSYNEQFF
CDR3nt: TGTGCCAGCAGCCCCGGGACTACCTCCTACAATGAGCAGTTCTTC
d_gene: TRBD2
abundance: many
v_gene: TRBV7-3
j_gene: TRBJ2-1

CDR3aa: CASALSWGQPQHF
CDR3nt: TGTGCCAGCGCCCTTTCCTGGGGCCAGCCCCAGCATTTT
d_gene: -
abundance: many
v_gene: TRBV27
j_gene: TRBJ1-5

CDR3aa: CASSLKESSGNTIYF
CDR3nt: TGTGCCAGCAGCTTAAAGGAGAGCTCTGGAAACACCATATATTTT
d_gene: -
abundance: many
v_gene: TRBV7-9
j_gene: TRBJ1-3

CDR3aa: CASSSTQGRAFF
CDR3nt: TGTGCCAGCAGCTCAACCCAGGGTAGAGCTTTCTTT
d_gene: -
abundance: many
v_gene: TRBV5-5
j_gene: TRBJ1-1

CDR3aa: CASQLRDTGELFF
CDR3nt: TGTGCCAGTCAACTTCGAGACACCGGGGAGCTGTTTTTT
d_gene: -
abundance: -
v_gene: TRBV5-4
j_gene: TRBJ2-2